Shown below are 12 T cell receptor beta chains from a single sample sequenced in a study of OX40 agonist ivuxolimab in advanced cancers. Measured with immunoSEQ multiplex PCR; TCRdb has only the in-frame clones, and not every one. This sample yields approximately 97,000 clones, of which 86% are seen a single time; 5.5% belongs to the top ten. Material: CD4+ or CD8+ T cells sorted from blood, obtained in a trial of the OX40 agonist ivuxolimab. The receptors originated from an adult with an advanced solid tumor such as melanoma, head and neck, liver or kidney cancer.

This chain joins TRBV2 and TRBJ2-2; D may be TRBD1 or TRBD2 (5 bases each). This CDR3 is built from 16 residues. Germline-derived CDR1 and CDR2 are SNHLY and FYNNEI. Trimming removed 1 base at V and 7 bases at J, with 16 bases between. CDR3 DNA sequence: TGTGCCAGCAGTGAAGAGACATTGGGACCGGGCGGGGAGCTGTTTTTT. Translated, it gives CASSEETLGPGGELFF.

The chain couples TRBV5-1 to TRBJ1-1; D ambiguous. V lost 2 bases and J lost 0, with 8 bases in between. The V gene's germline CDR1 is SGHRS and CDR2 YFSETQ. The CDR3 spans 14 residues. CDR3 region: CASSLQRMNTEAFF. In DNA, the CDR3 is TGCGCCAGCAGCTTACAGAGAATGAACACTGAAGCTTTCTTT.

This clone was counted between two and nine times. The gene calls are TRBV7-2 and TRBJ2-3, with 7 positions matching TRBD2. This CDR3 contains 14 residues. V shed 6 bases and J 6 bases; nucleotides not matched to a gene: 9. Germline V CDR1 and CDR2: SGHTA, FQGNSA. CDR3 nucleotides: TGTGCCAGCAGTGCTAGCGGTGGTGGTGATACGCAGTATTTT. Translated: CASSASGGGDTQYF. Full variable domain (missing parts from reference TRBV7-2 and TRBJ2-3): GAGVSQSPSNKVTEKGKDVELRCDPISGHTALYWYRQSLGQGLEFLIYFQGNSAPDKSGLPSDRFSAERTGGSVSTLTIQRTQQEDSAVYLCASSASGGGDTQYFGPGTRLTVL.

The DNA of the CDR3 is TGTGCCAGCAGTGAAGCATTTTATGGCTACACCTTC. Translation gives CASSEAFYGYTF. The rearrangement joins TRBV6-1 to TRBJ1-2; D not certain. This CDR3 spans 12 amino acids. V lost 0 bases and J lost 5, with 4 bases in between. CDR1 MNHNS and CDR2 SASEGT come from the germline V gene.

The CDR3, as DNA: TGCAGCGTTGTTCGAGGAACGGCCAATGAGCAGTTCTTC. Its protein product is CSVVRGTANEQFF. The chain carries TRBV29-1 and TRBJ2-1; D gene ambiguous. The germline V and J ends were trimmed by 4 bases and 6 bases, with 13 bases remaining between them. CDR3 length equals 13 residues. Looked up from germline, CDR1 is SQVTM and CDR2 is ANQGSEA.

The rearrangement uses TRBV6-5 and TRBJ2-7; 8 bases align to TRBD1. V was pared by 3 bases and J by 1 base, with 5 bases of the junction left unmatched. CDR1 MNHEY and CDR2 SVGAGI come from the germline V gene. The CDR3 is 15 residues long. CDR3: CASSYPGTGSYEQYF. CDR3 nucleotide sequence: TGTGCCAGCAGTTATCCCGGGACAGGATCCTACGAGCAGTACTTC.

The chain combines TRBV27 with TRBJ2-3; no firm D call. Deletions cut 3 bases from V and 6 bases from J, with 7 bases between. The CDR3 sequence is 12 residues long. Germline CDR1 and CDR2: MNHEY and SMNVEV (reference sequence). CDR3 bases: TGTGCCAGCAGTTTCTTTGGGGATACGCAGTATTTT. Its translation: CASSFFGDTQYF.

The genes are TRBV7-9 and TRBJ1-2; possibly TRBD1 for D (5 bases). The CDR3 spans 16 residues. V lost 0 bases and J 5 bases, leaving 16 bases between the germline ends. The germline gives CDR1 SEHNR, CDR2 FQNEAQ (reference sequence). In nucleotides, the CDR3 is TGTGCCAGCAGCTTAGCAGGGCAGGTTCGGGGGTATGGCTACACCTTC. Translation: CASSLAGQVRGYGYTF. Supplemented by reference TRBV7-9 and TRBJ1-2, the full variable domain reads DTGVSQNPRHKITKRGQNVTFRCDPISEHNRLYWYRQTLGQGPEFLTYFQNEAQLEKSRLLSDRFSAERPKGSFSTLEIQRTEQGDSAMYLCASSLAGQVRGYGYTFGSGTRLTVV.

In regard to this clone: The junction and the germline gene differ at one end; a read error may be behind it. This chain joins TRBV7-9 and TRBJ1-1; D may be TRBD1 (5 bases). This CDR3 spans 15 amino acids. Germline CDR1 and CDR2: SEHNR and FQNEAQ (reference sequence). The CDR3 spells CASSLGPGLNTEAFF. CDR3 in DNA: TGTGCCAGCAGCCTTGGCCCGGGGCTGAATACTGAAGCTTTCTTT.

This clone was recorded once. This chain links TRBV9 with TRBJ2-5; tentatively, D is TRBD1 (6 bases). V lost 0 bases, J lost 5 bases, and 11 bases lay in between. Looked up from germline, CDR1 is SGDLS and CDR2 is YYNGEE. This CDR3 is 14 amino acids long. CDR3 DNA sequence: TGTGCCAGCAGCGTAGCCGGACAGTGGGAGACCCAGTACTTC. Encoded protein: CASSVAGQWETQYF.

This clone has a handful of counts. This chain links TRBV21-1 with TRBJ2-3. TRBV21-1 constitutes a pseudogene. This CDR3 region has 15 residues. CDR3 sequence (DNA): TGTGCCAGCCCCCAGGGGGCAGCGGGAGCCCTTACGCAGTATTTT. Its protein is CASPQGAAGALTQYF.

The gene calls are TRBV18 and TRBJ1-1, with a weak D call TRBD1 (5 bases). The germline V gene has CDR1 KGHSH and CDR2 LQKENI. The CDR3 covers 13 residues. The V gene lost 3 bases and the J gene lost 7 bases, with 12 bases spanning the gap. The CDR3: CASSPSGQGEAFF. CDR3 coding DNA: TGTGCCAGCTCACCCTCAGGGCAGGGTGAAGCTTTCTTT.